These T cell receptor beta chains were read from a single sample in a study of blood T cell repertoires in COVID-19. TCRdb keeps only in-frame clones here, not all; method: immunoSEQ multiplex PCR. The sample includes roughly 55,000 clones, around 83% seen only once; the top ten take 1.5% to 2%. Specimen: peripheral blood. The receptors derive from a woman aged 60-75 years with acute or convalescent COVID-19. Each CDR3 is given with its conserved first and last residue. Each record gives: CDR3 DNA, CDR3 protein, CDR3 length, D gene, J gene, V gene, clone size. The D gene is left open where the match is weak. Rows may omit the clone size; those that give it use once, few, many or a size class.

cdr3_nt: TGCAGCGTTGACCGTAACGGAGAGACCCAGTACTTC
cdr3_aa: CSVDRNGETQYF
cdr3_length: 12
d_call: -
j_call: TRBJ2-5
v_call: TRBV29-1
clone_size: -

cdr3_nt: TGCAGCGCCGGGGACAGGTGGGACACTGAAGCTTTCTTT
cdr3_aa: CSAGDRWDTEAFF
cdr3_length: 13
d_call: TRBD1
j_call: TRBJ1-1
v_call: TRBV29-1
clone_size: -

cdr3_nt: TGTGCCAGCGGAGTGTATAGCAATCAGCCCCAGCATTTT
cdr3_aa: CASGVYSNQPQHF
cdr3_length: 13
d_call: -
j_call: TRBJ1-5
v_call: TRBV6-6
clone_size: -

cdr3_nt: TGCGCCAGCAGACACCTGGGACAGGGGATTCGGAATTCACCCCTCCACTTT
cdr3_aa: CASRHLGQGIRNSPLHF
cdr3_length: 17
d_call: TRBD1
j_call: TRBJ1-6
v_call: TRBV4-1
clone_size: -

cdr3_nt: TGTGCCACCAGCAGAGATCCAGCGACTAGCGGGAGTTTGGGGTTAGCCAAAAACATTCAGTACTTC
cdr3_aa: CATSRDPATSGSLGLAKNIQYF
cdr3_length: 22
d_call: TRBD2
j_call: TRBJ2-4
v_call: TRBV15
clone_size: -

cdr3_nt: TGTGCCAGCAGTGAAAATAGGCAGGTTGGTGGCTACACCTTC
cdr3_aa: CASSENRQVGGYTF
cdr3_length: 14
d_call: -
j_call: TRBJ1-2
v_call: TRBV2
clone_size: -

cdr3_nt: TGTGCCTGGAGTGCTGGACAGGAGTCAACTAGACTCCACTTT
cdr3_aa: CAWSAGQESTRLHF
cdr3_length: 14
d_call: TRBD1
j_call: TRBJ1-6
v_call: TRBV30
clone_size: few

cdr3_nt: TGCAGCGTTGAACCTAGCGGGAGCGGTACGCAGTATTTT
cdr3_aa: CSVEPSGSGTQYF
cdr3_length: 13
d_call: TRBD2
j_call: TRBJ2-3
v_call: TRBV29-1
clone_size: -

cdr3_nt: TGTGCCAGTAGTACCGTAAACATTCAGTACTTC
cdr3_aa: CASSTVNIQYF
cdr3_length: 11
d_call: -
j_call: TRBJ2-4
v_call: TRBV19
clone_size: -

cdr3_nt: TGTGCCAGCAGCTTACCGGGACAGTCCCTTGGGAGGCAAGGCTACACCTTC
cdr3_aa: CASSLPGQSLGRQGYTF
cdr3_length: 17
d_call: TRBD1
j_call: TRBJ1-2
v_call: TRBV5-6
clone_size: once

cdr3_nt: TGTGCCTGGAGCCTAGGCATTAACTATGGCTACACCTTC
cdr3_aa: CAWSLGINYGYTF
cdr3_length: 13
d_call: -
j_call: TRBJ1-2
v_call: TRBV30
clone_size: -

cdr3_nt: TGTGCCAGCAGCTTAACGACGCGCTATCGGGGAGACGTCCTGACTTTC
cdr3_aa: CASSLTTRYRGDVLTF
cdr3_length: 16
d_call: -
j_call: TRBJ2-6
v_call: TRBV7-9
clone_size: -

cdr3_nt: TGTGCCAGCAGTACAGGGTCCAATCAGCCCCAGCATTTT
cdr3_aa: CASSTGSNQPQHF
cdr3_length: 13
d_call: -
j_call: TRBJ1-5
v_call: TRBV6-4
clone_size: -

cdr3_nt: TGTGCCAGCAGTGAAGTCTTGTTCCTAGCGGAGATCAATGAGCAGTTCTTC
cdr3_aa: CASSEVLFLAEINEQFF
cdr3_length: 17
d_call: TRBD2
j_call: TRBJ2-1
v_call: TRBV2
clone_size: -

cdr3_nt: TGCGCCAGCAGGGACATAAATCAGCCCCAGCATTTT
cdr3_aa: CASRDINQPQHF
cdr3_length: 12
d_call: -
j_call: TRBJ1-5
v_call: TRBV10-2
clone_size: -

cdr3_nt: TGTGCCAGCAGCTTGGCCAGGGCAGGGAACACTGAAGCTTTCTTT
cdr3_aa: CASSLARAGNTEAFF
cdr3_length: 15
d_call: -
j_call: TRBJ1-1
v_call: TRBV5-4
clone_size: once

cdr3_nt: TGTGCCAGCAGCCGACAGGAACGGCGCGAGCAGTACTTC
cdr3_aa: CASSRQERREQYF
cdr3_length: 13
d_call: -
j_call: TRBJ2-7
v_call: TRBV13
clone_size: few

cdr3_nt: TGTGCCAGCAGCCCAAGAGGTACACACAACACTGAAGCTTTCTTT
cdr3_aa: CASSPRGTHNTEAFF
cdr3_length: 15
d_call: -
j_call: TRBJ1-1
v_call: TRBV11-1
clone_size: -

cdr3_nt: TGTGCCAGCAGCTTAAGGGACAGGGAAACTAATGAAAAACTGTTTTTT
cdr3_aa: CASSLRDRETNEKLFF
cdr3_length: 16
d_call: TRBD1
j_call: TRBJ1-4
v_call: TRBV7-9
clone_size: few

cdr3_nt: TGTGCCAGCAGCCCCGGAGTCGGGGGATATAATTCACCCCTCCACTTT
cdr3_aa: CASSPGVGGYNSPLHF
cdr3_length: 16
d_call: -
j_call: TRBJ1-6
v_call: TRBV6-2/TRBV6-3
clone_size: -

cdr3_nt: TGTGCCAGCAGTTTGGAAGGGACTTCGTACGAGCAGTACTTC
cdr3_aa: CASSLEGTSYEQYF
cdr3_length: 14
d_call: -
j_call: TRBJ2-7
v_call: TRBV5-4
clone_size: -

cdr3_nt: TGTGCCACCAGCCTCGGGGATGGGGCCAACGTCCTGACTTTC
cdr3_aa: CATSLGDGANVLTF
cdr3_length: 14
d_call: -
j_call: TRBJ2-6
v_call: TRBV24-1
clone_size: -

cdr3_nt: TGCGCCAGCAGCTTGGCCGGCGGAGGGCGGAACACTGAAGCTTTCTTT
cdr3_aa: CASSLAGGGRNTEAFF
cdr3_length: 16
d_call: -
j_call: TRBJ1-1
v_call: TRBV5-1
clone_size: -

cdr3_nt: TGTGCCAGCAGCTTGAGGACAGGACATGGCTACACCTTC
cdr3_aa: CASSLRTGHGYTF
cdr3_length: 13
d_call: TRBD1
j_call: TRBJ1-2
v_call: TRBV5-4
clone_size: -

cdr3_nt: TGTGCCAGTAGTGAGTCTAGTCTTTGGACAGATACGCAGTATTTT
cdr3_aa: CASSESSLWTDTQYF
cdr3_length: 15
d_call: -
j_call: TRBJ2-3
v_call: TRBV19
clone_size: -

cdr3_nt: TGTGCCAGCAGCTTATATCAGAGGGCAGGGGGAGGCTACGAGCAGTACTTC
cdr3_aa: CASSLYQRAGGGYEQYF
cdr3_length: 17
d_call: -
j_call: TRBJ2-7
v_call: TRBV11-2
clone_size: -

cdr3_nt: TGTGCCAGCAGCAAAGAGGTCAGGGCTATCACTCAGCCCCAGCATTTT
cdr3_aa: CASSKEVRAITQPQHF
cdr3_length: 16
d_call: -
j_call: TRBJ1-5
v_call: TRBV21-1
clone_size: once

cdr3_nt: TGTGCCAGCAGCGCCCTACAGGGGGCAGGCTATGGCTACACCTTC
cdr3_aa: CASSALQGAGYGYTF
cdr3_length: 15
d_call: TRBD1
j_call: TRBJ1-2
v_call: TRBV11-2
clone_size: -

cdr3_nt: TGTGCCAGCAGCTTTGGTGCGGGGGGCCGGGAGACCCAGTACTTC
cdr3_aa: CASSFGAGGRETQYF
cdr3_length: 15
d_call: TRBD2
j_call: TRBJ2-5
v_call: TRBV5-4
clone_size: -

cdr3_nt: TGTGCCAGCAGCGTAGCAGATAACTATGGCTACACCTTC
cdr3_aa: CASSVADNYGYTF
cdr3_length: 13
d_call: -
j_call: TRBJ1-2
v_call: TRBV9
clone_size: -

cdr3_nt: TGTGCCAGCAGCATTAGGGGGGGTCGGGTACAAGAGACCCAGTACTTC
cdr3_aa: CASSIRGGRVQETQYF
cdr3_length: 16
d_call: -
j_call: TRBJ2-5
v_call: TRBV7-9
clone_size: -

cdr3_nt: TGTGCCACCAGCAGCGCACAGGGGAGTCATGAAAAACTGTTTTTT
cdr3_aa: CATSSAQGSHEKLFF
cdr3_length: 15
d_call: TRBD1
j_call: TRBJ1-4
v_call: TRBV15
clone_size: -

cdr3_nt: TGTGCCTGGAGGAGGGGGCAGAGCTCCTACAATGAGCAGTTCTTC
cdr3_aa: CAWRRGQSSYNEQFF
cdr3_length: 15
d_call: TRBD1
j_call: TRBJ2-1
v_call: TRBV30
clone_size: -

cdr3_nt: TGTGCCAGTATCCAGACAGGGAATACTGAAGCTTTCTTT
cdr3_aa: CASIQTGNTEAFF
cdr3_length: 13
d_call: TRBD1
j_call: TRBJ1-1
v_call: TRBV12-3/TRBV12-4
clone_size: -

cdr3_nt: TGTGCCAGCAGTCACAGGGGGCCGGATCAGCCCCAGCATTTT
cdr3_aa: CASSHRGPDQPQHF
cdr3_length: 14
d_call: TRBD1
j_call: TRBJ1-5
v_call: TRBV27
clone_size: -

cdr3_nt: TGTGCCAGCAGCTGGGGTGGTGGCGGGGGGGCCGGGAATGAGCAGTTCTTC
cdr3_aa: CASSWGGGGGAGNEQFF
cdr3_length: 17
d_call: TRBD2
j_call: TRBJ2-1
v_call: TRBV11-3
clone_size: -

cdr3_nt: TGTGCCAGATCGGAGGGCTTTTGGGCCGAGAGGAATGAAAAACTGTTTTTT
cdr3_aa: CARSEGFWAERNEKLFF
cdr3_length: 17
d_call: -
j_call: TRBJ1-4
v_call: TRBV21-1
clone_size: -

cdr3_nt: TGTGCCAGTAAAACGGGGGAGGGAACGTACACTGAAGCTTTCTTT
cdr3_aa: CASKTGEGTYTEAFF
cdr3_length: 15
d_call: -
j_call: TRBJ1-1
v_call: TRBV7-9
clone_size: few

cdr3_nt: TGTGCCAGCAGCCAAGGAGGACAGCTGTACTACACCTTC
cdr3_aa: CASSQGGQLYYTF
cdr3_length: 13
d_call: -
j_call: TRBJ1-2
v_call: TRBV3-1/TRBV3-2
clone_size: -

cdr3_nt: TGTGCCAGCAGCCAAGAAAAACAGCCTACGGTCACTGAAGCTTTCTTT
cdr3_aa: CASSQEKQPTVTEAFF
cdr3_length: 16
d_call: -
j_call: TRBJ1-1
v_call: TRBV3-1/TRBV3-2
clone_size: -

cdr3_nt: TGTGCCAGCAGCTTAGAGTTTAGGACAAAACATCTAAACTATGGCTACACCTTC
cdr3_aa: CASSLEFRTKHLNYGYTF
cdr3_length: 18
d_call: -
j_call: TRBJ1-2
v_call: TRBV7-8
clone_size: -

cdr3_nt: TGCAGCGTTGAAAGAGCAGGTTTCCCTGAAGCTTTCTTT
cdr3_aa: CSVERAGFPEAFF
cdr3_length: 13
d_call: -
j_call: TRBJ1-1
v_call: TRBV29-1
clone_size: -

cdr3_nt: TGTGCCAGCAGCAACCCGGGAAGATTAAATGAAAAACTGTTTTTT
cdr3_aa: CASSNPGRLNEKLFF
cdr3_length: 15
d_call: -
j_call: TRBJ1-4
v_call: TRBV3-1/TRBV3-2
clone_size: -

cdr3_nt: TGTGCCAGCAGCCCCACCGGGGGCACTGAAGCTTTCTTT
cdr3_aa: CASSPTGGTEAFF
cdr3_length: 13
d_call: -
j_call: TRBJ1-1
v_call: TRBV7-3
clone_size: -

cdr3_nt: TGTGCCAGCAGCCAAGTAAAGGGGGCGGGTGGCTACACCTTC
cdr3_aa: CASSQVKGAGGYTF
cdr3_length: 14
d_call: TRBD1
j_call: TRBJ1-2
v_call: TRBV3-1/TRBV3-2
clone_size: -

cdr3_nt: TGTGCCTGGAGGGGACTGGGAAGGAACACTGAAGCTTTCTTT
cdr3_aa: CAWRGLGRNTEAFF
cdr3_length: 14
d_call: -
j_call: TRBJ1-1
v_call: TRBV30
clone_size: -

cdr3_nt: TGTGCCAGCAGCTTAGAAGGGGCCACTTACTACGAGCAGTACTTC
cdr3_aa: CASSLEGATYYEQYF
cdr3_length: 15
d_call: -
j_call: TRBJ2-7
v_call: TRBV7-2
clone_size: -

cdr3_nt: TGCGCCAGCAGCACCGCTACAGGGGGTGGAAACACCATATATTTT
cdr3_aa: CASSTATGGGNTIYF
cdr3_length: 15
d_call: TRBD1
j_call: TRBJ1-3
v_call: TRBV5-1
clone_size: -

cdr3_nt: TGTGCCAGCAGCCAAGTAGGGACAGTAAAAACTGAAGCTTTCTTT
cdr3_aa: CASSQVGTVKTEAFF
cdr3_length: 15
d_call: TRBD1
j_call: TRBJ1-1
v_call: TRBV14
clone_size: -

cdr3_nt: TGTGCCAGCAGCGTAGGCGGACTAGCGTCGCACGAGCAGTACTTC
cdr3_aa: CASSVGGLASHEQYF
cdr3_length: 15
d_call: TRBD2
j_call: TRBJ2-7
v_call: TRBV9
clone_size: -

cdr3_nt: TGCGCCAGCAGCTACCGACAGGGGGGTTTGAACACTGAAGCTTTCTTT
cdr3_aa: CASSYRQGGLNTEAFF
cdr3_length: 16
d_call: TRBD1
j_call: TRBJ1-1
v_call: TRBV5-1
clone_size: -

cdr3_nt: TGCAGTGCCGCGTTTAACACTGAAGCTTTCTTT
cdr3_aa: CSAAFNTEAFF
cdr3_length: 11
d_call: -
j_call: TRBJ1-1
v_call: TRBV20-1
clone_size: -

cdr3_nt: TGTGCCAGTAGTACCGGGACAGGGATGACAGATACGCAGTATTTT
cdr3_aa: CASSTGTGMTDTQYF
cdr3_length: 15
d_call: TRBD1
j_call: TRBJ2-3
v_call: TRBV19
clone_size: once

cdr3_nt: TGTGCCTGGAGCCCGTGGGTAGCGGGAGACAATGAGCAGTTCTTC
cdr3_aa: CAWSPWVAGDNEQFF
cdr3_length: 15
d_call: TRBD2
j_call: TRBJ2-1
v_call: TRBV30
clone_size: -

cdr3_nt: TGTGCCAGCAGCCCCCGGGGGGGCCGGCAAGAGACCCAGTACTTC
cdr3_aa: CASSPRGGRQETQYF
cdr3_length: 15
d_call: TRBD2
j_call: TRBJ2-5
v_call: TRBV9
clone_size: -

cdr3_nt: TGTGCCAGCAGCCCACTAGCGGGGGGGAAGTACTTC
cdr3_aa: CASSPLAGGKYF
cdr3_length: 12
d_call: TRBD2
j_call: TRBJ2-7
v_call: TRBV3-1/TRBV3-2
clone_size: -

cdr3_nt: TGTGCCAGCAGCTTTTCGGGAACTAACTATGGCTACACCTTC
cdr3_aa: CASSFSGTNYGYTF
cdr3_length: 14
d_call: -
j_call: TRBJ1-2
v_call: TRBV7-3
clone_size: few

cdr3_nt: TGTGCCAGCAGCTTAGCTAGGAGGACTGAAGCTTTCTTT
cdr3_aa: CASSLARRTEAFF
cdr3_length: 13
d_call: -
j_call: TRBJ1-1
v_call: TRBV7-3
clone_size: -

cdr3_nt: TGCGCCAGCAGCTTGGATAGTACTAGCGGGAGGGCCGGGGAGCTGTTTTTT
cdr3_aa: CASSLDSTSGRAGELFF
cdr3_length: 17
d_call: TRBD2
j_call: TRBJ2-2
v_call: TRBV5-1
clone_size: -